The next 29 T cell receptor beta chains were all read from a single sample in a study of regulatory T cells in long-lasting Graves disease. Time point here: newly diagnosed GD, antithyroid drugs for less than 3 months. Researchers made the TCR library from RNA that was extracted from PBMCs. With iRepertoire HTBI primers and Arm-PCR of CDR3 regions, TCR beta libraries were built. TCRdb reanalysed the multiplex PCR reads using MiXCR and keeps one entry per CDR3 protein. This table holds 550,000 to 650,000 distinct CDR3 sequences, around 15% found once. These records were also assigned to another study, of T cells in Graves' hyperthyroidism and ophthalmopathy.

The material was peripheral blood mononuclear cells (PBMCs), obtained at new diagnosis, from a patient treated with antithyroid drugs. The receptor source for this set is a young man with Graves disease.

Many counts were recorded for this clonotype. CDR3 sequence: CASSYRTSSTGELFF. CDR3 DNA sequence: TGTGCCAGCAGCTATCGGACTAGCAGCACCGGGGAGCTGTTTTTT. The chain recombines TRBV27 with TRBJ2-2; TRBD2 agrees at 8 bases. Germline V gene data show CDR1 as MNHEY and CDR2 as SMNVEV (reference sequence). Trimming removed 6 bases from V and 4 bases from J; junction bases left unmatched: 7. The CDR3 is 15 residues long.

This clonotype was counted ten times or more. The CDR3 is CSAILAGGIQETQYF. DNA for the CDR3: TGCAGTGCTATACTAGCGGGAGGCATACAAGAGACCCAGTACTTC. The chain uses TRBV20-1 and TRBJ2-5; 12 positions match TRBD2. V shed 4 bases and J 2 bases; nucleotides not matched to a gene: 5. The germline CDR1 and CDR2 sequences are DFQATT and SNEGSKA (reference sequence). The CDR3 is 15 amino acids.

This clonotype was detected only a few times. J is TRBJ1-2 and V is TRBV15; possible D gene TRBD1, 5 bases. CDR3 length equals 15 residues. Deletions cut 3 bases from V and 4 bases from J, with 15 bases between. Germline V CDR1 and CDR2: LNHNV, YYDKDF (reference sequence). CDR3 nucleotide sequence: TGTGCCACCAGCAGGGAGGAGAGGGGAGGCTATGGCTACACCTTC. The encoded protein is CATSREERGGYGYTF.

The rearrangement joins TRBV12-3 or TRBV12-4 to TRBJ2-5; TRBD2 matches 8 bases. This CDR3 has 15 amino acids. Trimming took 1 base from V and 2 from J; bases not matched to a gene: 3. The CDR3 here is CASSLGSGAQETQYF. In nucleotides, the CDR3 is TGTGCCAGCAGTTTAGGTAGCGGGGCACAAGAGACCCAGTACTTC.

This clonotype was found many times. The rearrangement joins TRBV29-1 to TRBJ2-5; 8 nucleotides match TRBD2. Germline V gives CDR1 SQVTM, CDR2 ANQGSEA. The V segment lost 3 bases and the J segment 2 bases; nucleotides outside the gene matches: 2. This CDR3 spans 13 amino acids. Here the CDR3 reads CSVEKRGQETQYF. The CDR3 DNA reads TGCAGCGTTGAGAAGCGGGGGCAAGAGACCCAGTACTTC.

This chain connects TRBV7-9 to TRBJ2-1; no firm D call. V dropped 6 bases and J dropped 8 bases, with 17 bases sitting between them. CDR3 size: 14 residues. Germline CDR1 is SEHNR and CDR2 is FQNEAQ (reference sequence). The CDR3 coding sequence is TGTGCCAGCAGTTATACACCCAACCCCCATGAGCAGTTCTTC. Amino acid sequence: CASSYTPNPHEQFF.

This clonotype was observed a few times. V gene TRBV5-1 combines with J gene TRBJ1-6; D unresolved. The V gene's germline CDR1 is SGHRS and CDR2 YFSETQ. The CDR3 is 16 residues long. Trimming left V 3 bases short and J 7 bases short, with 17 bases between. The CDR3 region has the DNA TGCGCCAGCAGCTCCTCAGGTCGGGGTGAAAATTCACCCCTCCACTTT. Protein product: CASSSSGRGENSPLHF.

This chain links TRBV6-1 with TRBJ2-7, with D perhaps being TRBD1 or TRBD2 (5 bases each). CDR1 and CDR2 (germline): MNHNS, SASEGT. Trimming stripped 6 bases from V and 0 bases from J, with 21 bases between. The CDR3 loop spans 17 amino acids. The CDR3 bases are TGTGCCAGCAGCCCCCGAGGGGACCTTCAAGCCTCCTACGAGCAGTACTTC. It codes for CASSPRGDLQASYEQYF.

This clonotype was detected only once. The rearrangement joins TRBV2 to TRBJ2-5; D is undetermined. Looked up from germline, CDR1 is SNHLY and CDR2 is FYNNEI. CDR3 length equals 10 residues. Trimming left V 8 bases short and J 4 bases short, with 5 bases between. The CDR3 spells CASFRETQYF. CDR3 DNA: TGTGCCAGCTTTCGAGAGACCCAGTACTTC.

This clonotype has at least ten counts. The chain is built from TRBV6-1 and TRBJ2-7; possibly TRBD2 for D (6 bases). CDR1 is MNHNS, CDR2 SASEGT, per germline. Trimming removed 6 bases from V and 4 bases from J, with 25 bases in between. This CDR3 is 17 amino acids long. The CDR3 reads CASSPGEPLDWGYEQYF. The CDR3 coding sequence is TGTGCCAGCAGCCCGGGGGAGCCTCTGGACTGGGGATACGAGCAGTACTTC.

The rearrangement links TRBV9 to TRBJ2-1; 7 bases are shared with TRBD1. CDR1 and CDR2 from the germline V gene are SGDLS and YYNGEE. With 4 bases clipped from V and 7 bases from J, the junction kept 11 bases outside the gene matches. This CDR3 region has 15 residues. The CDR3 spells CASSPGGDTRNEQFF. As DNA, the CDR3 is TGTGCCAGCAGCCCAGGGGGTGATACCCGGAATGAGCAGTTCTTC.

The chain carries TRBV9 and TRBJ2-3; a weak D match, TRBD2 (6 bases). The germline V and J ends were trimmed by 0 bases and 1 base, with 9 bases remaining between them. The CDR3 is 15 amino acids. Germline assignment: CDR1 SGDLS and CDR2 YYNGEE. DNA of the CDR3: TGTGCCAGCAGCGTAGGGACGGGAGGCACAGATACGCAGTATTTT. Residues: CASSVGTGGTDTQYF.

This clonotype was counted a few times. The chain combines TRBV6-2 or TRBV6-3 with TRBJ1-2, with 11 bases matching TRBD1. CDR1 MNHEY and CDR2 SVGEGT come from the germline V gene. The CDR3 length is 15 residues. With V trimmed by 5 bases and J by 3 bases, 5 bases remained unmatched. The CDR3 DNA follows: TGTGCCAGCAGTCCGGGACAGGGGGGCGACTATGGCTACACCTTC. It encodes CASSPGQGGDYGYTF.

There are many counts of this clonotype. V is TRBV2 and J is TRBJ1-1; D unresolved. This CDR3 is built from 11 residues. V shed 5 bases and J shed 10 bases, with 11 bases lying between them. The germline gives CDR1 SNHLY, CDR2 FYNNEI. CDR3 residues: CASSWGSVAFF. CDR3 nucleotides: TGTGCCAGCAGTTGGGGAAGCGTAGCTTTCTTT.

V usage is TRBV7-9 and J usage is TRBJ2-1; 14 bases are a match to TRBD2. The CDR3 runs 20 residues. Trimming cost V 5 bases and J 0 bases; bases outside gene matches: 12. Germline V lookup: CDR1 SEHNR, CDR2 FQNEAQ (reference sequence). The CDR3 coding sequence is TGTGCCAGCAGCCCCGTCCCGGGGACTAGCGGGAGCAGCTCCTACAATGAGCAGTTCTTC. Amino acid sequence: CASSPVPGTSGSSSYNEQFF.

There are a few counts of this clonotype. The CDR3, as DNA: TGTGCCAGCAGCCTTGCTAGGAAACCCGGGGAGCTGTTTTTT. Its protein is CASSLARKPGELFF. The chain couples TRBV3-1 to TRBJ2-2; no clear D gene. Looked up from germline, CDR1 is LGHDT and CDR2 is YNNKEL (reference sequence). CDR3 length equals 14 residues. The V end lost 4 bases, the J end lost 6 bases, and 12 bases lay between the germline ends.

The table lists this clonotype with a few counts. The chain has TRBV6-1 and TRBJ2-1, with 9 bases fitting TRBD2. The CDR3 spans 15 residues. The V gene end was trimmed by 3 bases and the J gene end by 7 bases; junction bases not matched to a gene: 7. CDR1 and CDR2 (germline): MNHNS, SASEGT. CDR3 sequence: CASSEMAGGPNEQFF. In DNA form, the CDR3 reads TGTGCCAGCAGTGAGATGGCGGGAGGGCCGAATGAGCAGTTCTTC.

This clonotype was picked up a small number of times. The chain uses TRBV3-1 and TRBJ2-3, with 7 bases that match TRBD2. The length of the CDR3 is 16 residues. From germline, CDR1 is LGHDT and CDR2 YNNKEL (reference sequence). The V segment lost 4 bases and the J segment 3 bases; nucleotides outside the gene matches: 10. CDR3 in amino acids: CASSLGRELSTDTQYF. Here the CDR3 DNA reads TGTGCCAGCAGCCTTGGGCGGGAGTTGAGTACAGATACGCAGTATTTT.

This chain links TRBV6-2 or TRBV6-3 with TRBJ2-7, with TRBD2 as a possible D gene (6 bases). The CDR3 is 13 residues long. Deletions cut 2 bases from V and 7 bases from J, with 12 bases between. Germline V gives CDR1 MNHEY, CDR2 SVGEGT. The CDR3, as DNA: TGTGCCAGCAGTTACGTCCGCAGCGGGGAGCAGTACTTC. Amino acid sequence: CASSYVRSGEQYF.

This clonotype was seen many times. CDR3 sequence: CATSEVTSRYNEQFF. In nucleotides, the CDR3 is TGTGCCACCAGTGAGGTGACTAGCAGGTACAATGAGCAGTTCTTC. The V gene is TRBV24-1, the J gene TRBJ2-1; 7 nucleotides line up with TRBD2. CDR3 size: 15 residues. Trimming cost V 4 bases and J 4 bases; bases outside gene matches: 6. Germline lookup yields CDR1 KGHDR and CDR2 SFDVKD.

V and J are TRBV7-9 and TRBJ2-5; D is uncertain. V shed 5 bases and J shed 5 bases, with 6 bases lying between them. This CDR3 contains 11 residues. CDR1 and CDR2 from the germline V gene are SEHNR and FQNEAQ (reference sequence). Written as DNA, the CDR3 is TGTGCCAGCAGCCCCTTCGAGACCCAGTACTTC. Its protein product is CASSPFETQYF.

There are a few counts of this clonotype. The CDR3 coding sequence is TGTGCCACCCACAAGGGGGGAGTAGCGGGCGTCTCCTACGAGCAGTACTTC. It is translated as CATHKGGVAGVSYEQYF. The chain employs TRBV27 and TRBJ2-7; D possibly corresponds to TRBD2 (7 bases). The germline gives CDR1 MNHEY, CDR2 SMNVEV (reference sequence). The CDR3 has 17 amino acids. Between the trimmed V and J ends, which lost 10 bases and 0 bases, there was a span of 25 bases.

The sample holds a few counts of this clonotype. The chain employs TRBV19 and TRBJ1-1; D gene uncertain. Germline V gene lookup returns CDR1 LNHDA and CDR2 SQIVND (reference sequence). This CDR3 spans 15 amino acids. V dropped 6 bases and J dropped 0 bases, with 14 bases sitting between them. CDR3 loop: CASSSEALMNTEAFF. In nucleotides, the CDR3 is TGTGCCAGTAGCTCCGAGGCCCTGATGAACACTGAAGCTTTCTTT.

The chain recombines TRBV20-1 with TRBJ1-4; D unclear. The V end was cut by 2 bases, the J end by 7 bases, with 8 bases between. Germline V lookup: CDR1 DFQATT, CDR2 SNEGSKA (reference sequence). The CDR3 runs 12 residues. The CDR3 here is CSARMTGEKLFF. The DNA of the CDR3 is TGCAGTGCTAGAATGACGGGTGAAAAACTGTTTTTT.

This clonotype came up many times. J is TRBJ2-7 and V is TRBV11-2, with 8 positions matching TRBD1. From germline, CDR1 is SGHAT and CDR2 FQNNGV. This CDR3 spans 16 amino acids. J lost 0 bases, V lost 2 bases, and 6 bases had no gene match. CDR3 DNA: TGTGCCAGCAGCTTACGTGGACAGGGCCTCTCCTACGAGCAGTACTTC. Translation: CASSLRGQGLSYEQYF. The full variable domain, completed using reference TRBV11-2 and TRBJ2-7, is EAGVAQSPRYKIIEKRQSVAFWCNPISGHATLYWYQQILGQGPKLLIQFQNNGVVDDSQLPKDRFSAERLKGVDSTLKIQPAKLEDSAVYLCASSLRGQGLSYEQYFGPGTRLTVT.

This chain links TRBV4-1 with TRBJ2-1, with 9 bases aligning to TRBD2. Germline loops: CDR1 MGHRA, CDR2 YSYEKL. This CDR3 is built from 18 residues. J lost 12 bases, V lost 0 bases, and 18 bases had no gene match. CDR3 coding DNA: TGCGCCAGCAGCCAAGATGTATTATCCGGCGGGAGGGCCGTTTGGCAGTTCTTC. It is translated as CASSQDVLSGGRAVWQFF.

This clonotype was counted many times. This chain links TRBV12-3 or TRBV12-4 with TRBJ2-1; a possible D gene is TRBD2 (5 bases). Trimming shortened V by 5 bases and J by 4 bases, and 9 bases separated the two germline ends. The CDR3 runs to 13 residues. CDR3 bases: TGTGCCAGCAGTCCCGAGCGGTACAATGAGCAGTTCTTC. It translates to CASSPERYNEQFF.

With regard to this clonotype: A read error may produce the germline difference seen at one junction end. This chain links TRBV13 with TRBJ2-7, with TRBD2 as a possible D gene (6 bases). CDR1 PRHDT and CDR2 FYEKMQ come from the germline V gene (reference sequence). The CDR3 has 15 residues. The CDR3 bases are TGTGCCAACAGCTTAGAGGAGGGGTCGGCCTACGAGCAGTACTTC. It yields the protein CANSLEEGSAYEQYF.

This rearrangement joins TRBV6-1 to TRBJ2-3, with unresolved D. Germline V gene sequence: CDR1 MNHNS, CDR2 SASEGT. V was cut by 2 bases and J by 3 bases, with 15 bases left in between. This CDR3 has 16 amino acids. The CDR3, as DNA: TGTGCCAGCAGTGAATGGCCGGATCAAATAACAGATACGCAGTATTTT. As protein: CASSEWPDQITDTQYF.